A single sample is the source of the 27 T cell receptor beta chains below, sequenced in a study of blood T cell repertoires in COVID-19. Sequenced by immunoSEQ multiplex PCR; TCRdb stores in-frame clones only, minus some. The sample holds fewer than 130,000 clones, about 75% seen once. The sample taken for sequencing was peripheral blood. The source of these receptors is a man aged 80 or over with acute or convalescent COVID-19.

This chain uses TRBV6-6 with TRBJ2-1, with a weak D call TRBD1 (5 bases). The length of the CDR3 is 11 residues. V lost 6 bases and J lost 8, with 8 bases in between. Germline V CDR1 and CDR2: MNHNY, SVGAGI (reference sequence). The CDR3 spells CASSLGDEQFF. The CDR3 nucleotides are TGTGCCAGCAGCCTAGGGGATGAGCAGTTCTTC.

V gene TRBV24-1 combines with J gene TRBJ2-5; 7 bases match TRBD2. This CDR3 spans 13 amino acids. The germline CDR1 and CDR2 sequences are KGHDR and SFDVKD. The ends lost 7 bases at V and 4 bases at J; junction bases unmatched: 5. The DNA for the CDR3 is TGTGCCACCAGGACCCGCGGGGGAGAGACCCAGTACTTC. Translated, it gives CATRTRGGETQYF.

Only a few counts were recorded for this clone. The chain joins TRBV7-2 to TRBJ1-6, with 7 nucleotides matching TRBD1. After removal of 4 bases from V and 5 bases from J, the junction contained 5 bases not matched to a gene. This CDR3 is 15 amino acids long. The V gene's germline CDR1 is SGHTA and CDR2 FQGNSA. The CDR3 loop reads CASSSLTGHNSPLHF. In DNA form, the CDR3 reads TGTGCCAGCAGCTCTTTGACAGGGCATAATTCACCCCTCCACTTT.

The chain is built from TRBV2 and TRBJ2-1, with D unresolved. The germline V gene encodes CDR1 SNHLY and CDR2 FYNNEI. There are 14 residues in the CDR3. The germline V and J ends were trimmed by 0 bases and 4 bases, with 7 bases remaining between them. The CDR3 DNA is TGTGCCAGCAGTGAAGCGCGTGGTTACAATGAGCAGTTCTTC. This codes for CASSEARGYNEQFF.

This clone was observed a handful of times. The chain carries TRBV24-1 and TRBJ2-1; 13 bases agree with TRBD2. CDR1 and CDR2 from the germline V gene are KGHDR and SFDVKD. The CDR3 consists of 16 residues. V shed 2 bases and J 6 bases; nucleotides not matched to a gene: 3. CDR3 bases: TGTGCCACCAGTGATTCCGGACTAGCGGGGGCCAATGAGCAGTTCTTC. Protein: CATSDSGLAGANEQFF.

V gene TRBV6-5 combines with J gene TRBJ1-2; the match to TRBD1 covers 7 bases. In germline, CDR1 is MNHEY, CDR2 SVGAGI. After removal of 4 bases from V and 7 bases from J, the junction contained 9 bases not matched to a gene. CDR3 length equals 14 residues. As DNA, the CDR3 is TGTGCCAGCAGTTGGGACAGCCCCCCACGTGGCTACACCTTC. It specifies CASSWDSPPRGYTF.

V gene TRBV5-1 combines with J gene TRBJ2-3, with 11 bases lining up with TRBD2. Per germline, CDR1 SGHRS and CDR2 YFSETQ. V trimming: 0 bases; J trimming: 4 bases; junction bases outside the gene matches: 4. The CDR3 consists of 16 residues. This CDR3 reads CASSLVASGRSDTQYF. The CDR3 DNA follows: TGCGCCAGCAGCTTGGTTGCTAGCGGGAGGTCAGATACGCAGTATTTT.

The J gene is TRBJ1-2, the V gene TRBV7-6, with 8 bases matching TRBD1. This CDR3 comprises 15 residues. Germline V CDR1 and CDR2: SGHVS, FNYEAQ. The J segment lost 9 bases and the V segment lost 5 bases, leaving 14 bases of the junction unmatched. For the CDR3, the DNA is TGTGCCAGCAGCCCACAGGGGACAGGACTATGGAGCTACACCTTC. Protein product: CASSPQGTGLWSYTF.

In its sample, this clone was seen a few times. V is TRBV7-2 and J is TRBJ1-5, with D hard to call. Germline V gives CDR1 SGHTA, CDR2 FQGNSA. The CDR3 spans 14 residues. The germline V and J ends were trimmed by 6 bases and 4 bases, with 13 bases remaining between them. The CDR3 DNA reads as TGTGCCAGCAGTCCCAACCCAGGTAATCAGCCCCAGCATTTT. This translates into CASSPNPGNQPQHF.

A few counts support this clone. The rearrangement uses TRBV27 and TRBJ2-7; 7 bases line up with TRBD1. The germline V gene encodes CDR1 MNHEY and CDR2 SMNVEV (reference sequence). Germline trimming cut 4 bases from V and 7 bases from J; bases unmatched to any gene: 7. This CDR3 contains 13 residues. Here the CDR3 reads CASSSGTALEQYF. The CDR3, as DNA: TGTGCCAGCAGTTCTGGGACAGCCCTTGAGCAGTACTTC.

The CDR3 loop is CASTDTTDTQYF. As DNA, the CDR3 is TGTGCCAGCACCGACACTACAGATACGCAGTATTTT. The J gene is TRBJ2-3, the V gene TRBV9; no firm D call. This CDR3 is 12 amino acids long. The V end lost 6 bases, the J end lost 3 bases, and 8 bases lay between the germline ends. Germline values: CDR1 SGDLS, CDR2 YYNGEE.

The V gene is TRBV10-2, the J gene TRBJ2-1, with TRBD2 as a possible D gene (6 bases). Trimming stripped 5 bases from V and 13 bases from J, with 15 bases between. This CDR3 spans 12 amino acids. Germline CDR1 reads WSHSY; CDR2 reads SAAADI. The CDR3 DNA reads as TGCGCCAGCAGTCCTCCGGGACTTTCCCAGTTCTTC. The encoded protein is CASSPPGLSQFF.

The chain combines TRBV6-5 with TRBJ1-4; D possibly corresponds to TRBD1 (6 bases). The CDR3 loop spans 15 amino acids. Trimming pared 7 bases from V and 0 bases from J, leaving 12 bases between. Germline-derived CDR1 and CDR2 are MNHEY and SVGAGI. The DNA for the CDR3 is TGTGCCAGCACCAGGGACATTGCAACTAATGAAAAACTGTTTTTT. As protein: CASTRDIATNEKLFF.

This chain connects TRBV18 to TRBJ2-1, with 10 bases identical to TRBD2. The V segment lost 1 base and the J segment 0 bases; nucleotides outside the gene matches: 9. The CDR3 loop spans 19 amino acids. Germline CDR1 is KGHSH and CDR2 is LQKENI. The CDR3 spells CASSPRTGLARYSYNEQFF. The CDR3 nucleotides read TGTGCCAGCTCACCACGGACGGGACTAGCGAGATACTCCTACAATGAGCAGTTCTTC.

The chain joins TRBV11-2 to TRBJ1-2; 8 positions match TRBD1. This CDR3 has 14 residues. Germline-derived CDR1 and CDR2 are SGHAT and FQNNGV. Germline trimming cut 4 bases from V and 8 bases from J; bases unmatched to any gene: 9. CDR3 sequence (DNA): TGTGCCAGCAGCTCCCTCAGGGGGCCGGGGGGCTACACCTTC. Residues: CASSSLRGPGGYTF.

There are a few counts of this clone. The rearrangement uses TRBV27 and TRBJ2-1; D unclear. This CDR3 has 13 residues. Trimming took off 3 bases at V and 3 bases at J, with 6 bases between the two ends. Germline values: CDR1 MNHEY, CDR2 SMNVEV (reference sequence). The CDR3 protein is CASSLTLYNEQFF. DNA for the CDR3: TGTGCCAGCAGTTTGACACTCTACAATGAGCAGTTCTTC.

In its sample, this clone was seen a few times. The chain is built from TRBV4-3 and TRBJ2-1, with a weak D call TRBD2 (6 bases). The CDR3 runs 17 residues. Per germline, CDR1 LGHNA and CDR2 YSLEER. V lost 1 base, J lost 8 bases, and 21 bases lay in between. CDR3 nucleotides: TGCGCCAGCAGCCAAGCTTCGTGGGAGGCCCTGCGGGATGAGCAGTTCTTC. As protein: CASSQASWEALRDEQFF.

The table lists this clone with a few counts. This chain uses TRBV6-2 or TRBV6-3 with TRBJ1-2, with D hard to call. Germline assignment: CDR1 MNHEY and CDR2 SVGEGT. The V end lost 2 bases, the J end lost 4 bases, and 11 bases lay between the germline ends. The CDR3 is 14 amino acids. This CDR3 reads CASSYGHGLYGYTF. Here the CDR3 DNA reads TGTGCCAGCAGTTACGGGCATGGACTCTATGGCTACACCTTC.

In this sample, this clone turned up many times. This chain connects TRBV28 to TRBJ2-7, with D perhaps matching TRBD2 (7 bases). Looked up from germline, CDR1 is MDHEN and CDR2 is SYDVKM. The CDR3 runs to 14 residues. Trimming cost V 6 bases and J 5 bases, with 17 bases left between them. Written as DNA, the CDR3 is TGTGCCAGCAGCCCTAGGGGGAGGGCGGACGAGCAGTACTTC. Translation: CASSPRGRADEQYF. The whole variable domain, remainder taken from reference TRBV28 and TRBJ2-7, is DVKVTQSSRYLVKRTGEKVFLECVQDMDHENMFWYRQDPGLGLRLIYFSYDVKMKEKGDIPEGYSVSREKKERFSLILESASTNQTSMYLCASSPRGRADEQYFGPGTRLTVT.

This sequence joins TRBV9 and TRBJ1-2; D may be TRBD1 (5 bases). Germline V lookup: CDR1 SGDLS, CDR2 YYNGEE. The CDR3 has 16 amino acids. The V gene lost 4 bases and the J gene lost 3 bases, with 19 bases spanning the gap. CDR3 loop: CASSPSGSKGHYGYTF. CDR3 DNA: TGTGCCAGCAGCCCTAGCGGCTCCAAGGGGCACTATGGCTACACCTTC.

In this sample, this clone turned up many times. The CDR3 loop is CASSPSGSGDYEQYF. CDR3 DNA sequence: TGTGCCAGCAGCCCAAGCGGGAGTGGGGACTACGAGCAGTACTTC. V usage is TRBV9 and J usage is TRBJ2-7; TRBD2 matches at 8 bases. V lost 4 bases to trimming and J lost 3 bases; unmatched junction nucleotides: 9. Germline loops: CDR1 SGDLS, CDR2 YYNGEE. The CDR3 has 15 residues.

The chain carries TRBV7-2 and TRBJ2-2, with 9 bases aligning to TRBD2. Germline V lookup: CDR1 SGHTA, CDR2 FQGNSA. There are 14 residues in the CDR3. Trimming removed 5 bases from V and 5 bases from J; junction bases left unmatched: 3. The DNA of the CDR3 is TGTGCCAGCAGCGTTACTAGCGGGACCGGGGAGCTGTTTTTT. The encoded protein is CASSVTSGTGELFF.

This clone has a handful of counts. The V call is TRBV4-3, the J call TRBJ2-1; a possible D gene is TRBD2 (6 bases). There are 17 residues in the CDR3. Germline CDR1 LGHNA, CDR2 YSLEER. V gave up 4 bases and J gave up 2 bases, with 18 bases separating them. The CDR3 nucleotides read TGCGCCAGCAGCCTAGACGGGACTTCCAGGACCTACAATGAGCAGTTCTTC. It encodes CASSLDGTSRTYNEQFF.

The chain joins TRBV6-5 to TRBJ2-7; 7 positions agree with TRBD2. Unmatched junction bases numbered 8, after V lost 8 bases and J lost 7 bases. The CDR3 has 12 residues. CDR1 and CDR2 from the germline V gene are MNHEY and SVGAGI. The CDR3 region has the DNA TGTGCCAGCCAGCGGGGCGCGGGGGAGCAGTACTTC. It codes for CASQRGAGEQYF.

J is TRBJ1-1 and V is TRBV6-5; D is ambiguous. Trimming removed 5 bases at V and 3 bases at J, with 13 bases between. CDR3 length equals 14 residues. Looked up from germline, CDR1 is MNHEY and CDR2 is SVGAGI. The CDR3 DNA reads TGTGCCAGCAGTACCCGCCAACATGACACTGAAGCTTTCTTT. Translated: CASSTRQHDTEAFF.

The chain uses TRBV20-1 and TRBJ2-1, with 10 bases that match TRBD2. This CDR3 is 14 amino acids long. Trimming at V came to 6 bases and at J to 3 bases, leaving 5 bases not matched to a gene. Germline V gene sequence: CDR1 DFQATT, CDR2 SNEGSKA (reference sequence). The CDR3 DNA is TGCAGTGCCAGTACTAGCGGGAACTACAATGAGCAGTTCTTC. The encoded protein is CSASTSGNYNEQFF.

The chain combines TRBV7-2 with TRBJ2-7, with 7 nucleotides matching TRBD2. The V segment lost 2 bases and the J segment 4 bases; nucleotides outside the gene matches: 8. The CDR3 loop spans 15 amino acids. Germline-derived CDR1 and CDR2 are SGHTA and FQGNSA. CDR3 in amino acids: CASSLLREAGYEQYF. The CDR3 region has the DNA TGTGCCAGCAGCTTATTACGGGAGGCAGGTTACGAGCAGTACTTC.